These 18 T cell receptor beta chains were sequenced from one sample in a study of blood T cell repertoires in COVID-19. Assay: immunoSEQ multiplex PCR; the TCRdb copy retains only in-frame clones and omits some. Of about 300,000 clones in the sample, roughly 87% were seen once. Sequenced material: PBMCs or T cells enriched from blood (not recorded which). The receptors shown here come from a woman aged 25 to 39 who had recovered from COVID-19.

Only a few counts were recorded for this clone. The chain carries TRBV25-1 and TRBJ1-1; a weak D match, TRBD1 (6 bases). V gave up 6 bases and J gave up 1 base, with 15 bases separating them. Looked up from germline, CDR1 is MGHDK and CDR2 is SYGVNS. CDR3 length: 15 amino acids. The CDR3 here is CASRYGQRENTEAFF. Written as DNA, the CDR3 is TGTGCCAGCAGATATGGACAGAGAGAGAACACTGAAGCTTTCTTT.

This chain connects TRBV5-1 to TRBJ2-4; TRBD1 matches at 8 bases. CDR1 is SGHRS, CDR2 YFSETQ, per germline. This CDR3 region has 15 residues. Trimming cost V 4 bases and J 7 bases; bases outside gene matches: 10. The CDR3: CASSPSDREPNIQYF. As DNA, the CDR3 is TGCGCCAGCAGCCCATCGGACAGGGAGCCCAACATTCAGTACTTC.

The rearrangement joins TRBV30 to TRBJ1-5, with D uncertain. This CDR3 region has 13 residues. V lost 3 bases to trimming and J lost 3 bases, with 9 bases between them. Germline V gene sequence: CDR1 GTSNPN, CDR2 SVGIG (reference sequence). CDR3 bases: TGTGCCTGGAGGGCGGGCTACAATCAGCCCCAGCATTTT. Amino acids: CAWRAGYNQPQHF.

The chain couples TRBV4-2 to TRBJ2-1, with TRBD2 as a possible D gene (5 bases). Looked up from germline, CDR1 is LGHNA and CDR2 is YNFKEQ. Trimming removed 1 base from V and 5 bases from J, with 18 bases in between. CDR3 length equals 17 residues. In nucleotides, the CDR3 is TGTGCCAGCAGCCAAGTGACTACCCGTGGGGTTGACAATGAGCAGTTCTTC. Protein product: CASSQVTTRGVDNEQFF.

The CDR3 loop reads CASSFGQGAGGNTIYF. CDR3 DNA: TGTGCCAGCAGCTTCGGACAGGGGGCGGGCGGAAACACCATATATTTT. The chain carries TRBV11-3 and TRBJ1-3, with 11 bases that match TRBD1. Trimming took 3 bases from V and 4 from J; bases not matched to a gene: 5. Looked up from germline, CDR1 is SGHNT and CDR2 is YENEEA. This CDR3 contains 16 residues.

This sequence joins TRBV19 and TRBJ1-1; 7 bases align to TRBD1. V lost 1 base, J lost 2 bases, and 7 bases stayed unmatched. The CDR3 extends over 16 amino acids. Per the germline V gene, CDR1 is LNHDA and CDR2 is SQIVND (reference sequence). CDR3 region: CASSIGGTATNTEAFF. CDR3 nucleotide sequence: TGTGCCAGTAGTATAGGAGGGACAGCGACAAACACTGAAGCTTTCTTT.

The J gene is TRBJ1-1, the V gene TRBV25-1; 9 nucleotides agree with TRBD1. Germline values: CDR1 MGHDK, CDR2 SYGVNS. CDR3 length: 16 residues. Unmatched junction bases numbered 9, after V lost 5 bases and J lost 2 bases. DNA for the CDR3: TGTGCCAGCAGTCCGGGGGCGGGACAGGGAAACACTGAAGCTTTCTTT. Its translation: CASSPGAGQGNTEAFF.

This chain connects TRBV4-3 to TRBJ1-4; TRBD1 matches at 9 bases. The V and J ends lost 3 bases and 5 bases, in that order; junction bases with no gene match: 7. This CDR3 region has 16 residues. Looked up from germline, CDR1 is LGHNA and CDR2 is YSLEER. The CDR3 region has the DNA TGCGCCAGCAGCCAGGATACCGGGACAGGGAATGAAAAACTGTTTTTT. Translating gives CASSQDTGTGNEKLFF.

This clone has just one count. The genes are TRBV5-5 and TRBJ2-3, with 7 positions matching TRBD1. The CDR3 contains 13 residues. Germline CDR1 is SGHKS and CDR2 is YYEKEE (reference sequence). V was clipped by 4 bases and J by 3 bases; unmatched bases: 2. CDR3 amino acids: CASSRQGTDTQYF. The CDR3 nucleotides are TGTGCCAGCAGCCGACAGGGTACAGATACGCAGTATTTT.

The chain uses TRBV2 and TRBJ1-1; 8 nucleotides line up with TRBD1. Losses at the gene ends were 10 bases for V and 0 bases for J; bases not matched to a gene: 7. CDR1 is SNHLY and CDR2 is FYNNEI in the germline V gene. CDR3 length: 14 amino acids. The CDR3 here is CAIKDRAMNTEAFF. CDR3 DNA sequence: TGTGCCATCAAGGACAGGGCGATGAACACTGAAGCTTTCTTT. Full variable domain (outside the CDR3, taken from reference TRBV2 and TRBJ1-1): EPEVTQTPSHQVTQMGQEVILRCVPISNHLYFYWYRQILGQKVEFLVSFYNNEISEKSEIFDDQFSVERPDGSNFTLKIRSTKLEDSAMYFCAIKDRAMNTEAFFGQGTRLTVV.

The chain carries TRBV18 and TRBJ1-1, with 7 positions matching TRBD1. Germline V CDR1 and CDR2: KGHSH, LQKENI. Trimming took 2 bases from V and 4 from J; bases not matched to a gene: 7. This CDR3 has 15 residues. The CDR3: CASSPSEGATTEAFF. In DNA form, the CDR3 reads TGTGCCAGCTCACCATCGGAGGGGGCGACCACTGAAGCTTTCTTT.

The rearrangement joins TRBV30 to TRBJ1-1, with D unresolved. V was pared by 2 bases and J by 4 bases, with 11 bases between. The CDR3 sequence is 13 residues long. Looked up from germline, CDR1 is GTSNPN and CDR2 is SVGIG (reference sequence). In nucleotides, the CDR3 is TGTGCCTGGAGTTCCCAGAGCGGCACTGAAGCTTTCTTT. This gives the protein CAWSSQSGTEAFF. Supplemented by reference TRBV30 and TRBJ1-1, the full variable domain reads SQTIHQWPATLVQPVGSPLSLECTVEGTSNPNLYWYRQAAGRGLQLLFYSVGIGQISSEVPQNLSASRPQDRQFILSSKKLLLSDSGFYLCAWSSQSGTEAFFGQGTRLTVV.

The chain couples TRBV6-5 to TRBJ1-2; D remains ambiguous. The V end lost 10 bases, the J end lost 1 base, and 7 bases lay between the germline ends. Germline V CDR1 and CDR2: MNHEY, SVGAGI. The CDR3 loop spans 11 amino acids. The CDR3 DNA follows: TGTGCCACATCTAGTAACTATGGCTACACCTTC. Protein sequence: CATSSNYGYTF.

The chain uses TRBV6-5 and TRBJ1-4; D may be TRBD1 (5 bases). V lost 6 bases and J 5 bases, leaving 16 bases between the germline ends. Per the germline V gene, CDR1 is MNHEY and CDR2 is SVGAGI. The CDR3 covers 15 residues. This chain's CDR3 is CASRNAGGGNEKLFF. CDR3 bases: TGTGCCAGCAGGAATGCCGGGGGAGGGAATGAAAAACTGTTTTTT.

The chain combines TRBV7-2 with TRBJ1-5, with D tentatively TRBD1 (6 bases). V was shortened by 1 base and J by 7 bases, with 14 bases between the two germline ends. CDR1 is SGHTA and CDR2 is FQGNSA in the germline V gene. The CDR3 runs to 15 residues. The CDR3 DNA follows: TGTGCCAGCAGCTTAGGGGGGGGCGCGGGCCAGCCCCAGCATTTT. The encoded protein is CASSLGGGAGQPQHF. The entire variable domain, with the rest obtained from reference TRBV7-2 and TRBJ1-5, is as follows: GAGVSQSPSNKVTEKGKDVELRCDPISGHTALYWYRQSLGQGLEFLIYFQGNSAPDKSGLPSDRFSAERTGGSVSTLTIQRTQQEDSAVYLCASSLGGGAGQPQHFGDGTRLSIL.

This sequence joins TRBV5-4 and TRBJ1-2; 9 nucleotides match TRBD1. Germline loops: CDR1 SGHNT, CDR2 YYREEE (reference sequence). The CDR3 is 13 residues long. J was trimmed by 7 bases and V by 7 bases; bases with no gene match: 8. CDR3 sequence: CASHIQGAGGYTF. The DNA for the CDR3 is TGTGCCAGCCACATACAGGGGGCTGGTGGCTACACCTTC.

Only one count was recorded for this clone. This chain joins TRBV6-5 and TRBJ1-5; perhaps TRBD1 as D (6 bases). The V and J ends lost 6 bases and 2 bases respectively, with 14 bases between them. This CDR3 has 15 residues. CDR1 and CDR2 from the germline V gene are MNHEY and SVGAGI. In nucleotides, the CDR3 is TGTGCCAGCAGGGGTAGGGGGGGTGGCAATCAGCCCCAGCATTTT. Its protein product is CASRGRGGGNQPQHF.

The chain couples TRBV10-3 to TRBJ2-5; D possibly corresponds to TRBD2 (5 bases). This CDR3 spans 13 amino acids. The V end was cut by 8 bases, the J end by 9 bases, with 19 bases between. Germline V gene sequence: CDR1 ENHRY, CDR2 SYGVKD. The CDR3 sequence is CAIASGSEGAQYF. DNA for the CDR3: TGTGCCATCGCCTCGGGGTCCGAGGGCGCCCAGTACTTC.